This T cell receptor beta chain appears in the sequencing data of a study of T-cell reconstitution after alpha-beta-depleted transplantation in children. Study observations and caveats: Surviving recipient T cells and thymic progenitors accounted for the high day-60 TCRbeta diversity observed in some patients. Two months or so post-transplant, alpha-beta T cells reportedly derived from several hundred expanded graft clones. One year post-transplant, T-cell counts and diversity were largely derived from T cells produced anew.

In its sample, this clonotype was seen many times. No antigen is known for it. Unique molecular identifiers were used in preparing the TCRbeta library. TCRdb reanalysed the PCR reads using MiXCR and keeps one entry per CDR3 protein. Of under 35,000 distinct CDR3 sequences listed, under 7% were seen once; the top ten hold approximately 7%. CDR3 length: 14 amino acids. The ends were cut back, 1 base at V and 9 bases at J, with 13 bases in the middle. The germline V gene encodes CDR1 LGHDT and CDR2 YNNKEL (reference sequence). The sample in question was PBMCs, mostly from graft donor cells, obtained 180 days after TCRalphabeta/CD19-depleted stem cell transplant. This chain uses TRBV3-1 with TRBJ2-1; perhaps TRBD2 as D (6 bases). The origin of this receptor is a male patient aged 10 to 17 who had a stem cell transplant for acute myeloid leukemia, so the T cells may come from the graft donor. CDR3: CASSQAGSGGEQFF. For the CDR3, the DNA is TGTGCCAGCAGCCAAGCCGGGAGCGGCGGTGAGCAGTTCTTC.